The present T cell receptor (beta chain) was sequenced within a study of blood T cell repertoires in COVID-19. V was pared by 7 bases and J by 1 base, with 10 bases between. The CDR3 extends over 13 amino acids. The germline V gene encodes CDR1 SEHNR and CDR2 FQNEAQ (reference sequence). The method was immunoSEQ multiplex PCR; TCRdb's version includes in-frame clones alone and lacks a portion of them. This table has roughly 250,000 clones, 85% to 90% appearing once. Sequencing was carried out using peripheral blood. The gene calls are TRBV7-9 and TRBJ1-1; D gene ambiguous. The receptor was isolated from a middle-aged woman with acute or convalescent COVID-19. CDR3 residues: CASTKNKNTEAFF. CDR3 bases: TGTGCCAGCACCAAGAACAAGAACACTGAAGCTTTCTTT. The full variable domain, rest sourced from reference TRBV7-9 and TRBJ1-1, is DTGVSQNPRHKITKRGQNVTFRCDPISEHNRLYWYRQTLGQGPEFLTYFQNEAQLEKSRLLSDRFSAERPKGSFSTLEIQRTEQGDSAMYLCASTKNKNTEAFFGQGTRLTVV.